This T cell receptor (beta chain) is drawn from a study of monozygotic twins with inflammatory bowel disease. TCRdb reprocessed the 5' RACE reads and stores each CDR3 protein as one record, lacking DNA. Here the sample table reports more than 300,000 distinct CDR3 sequences. The CDR3 consists of 16 residues. Germline V CDR1 and CDR2: SGHTA, FQGNSA. V is TRBV7-2 and J is TRBJ2-7; the D call of TRBD1 rests on TCRdb alone, since no DNA is present to check it. Sequenced: blood. The sequence was collected from a human donor with ulcerative colitis or Crohn's disease, or a healthy co-twin of an affected twin (not recorded which). CDR3 sequence: CASSLVWGQVTYEQYF.